The present TCR beta chain was sequenced within a study of low-dose radiotherapy and immunotherapy resistance in tumors. Study information: Patients were treated with intravenous nivolumab at 240 mg every two weeks and were also dosed with ipilimumab at 1 mg/kg every six weeks.

Stated time point: after trial treatment. Stated treatment: LDRT plus nivolumab, ipilimumab, low-dose cyclophosphamide and aspirin (RACIN trial). Enrollment required an advanced solid tumor negative for tumor-infiltrating lymphocytes. The CDR3 sequence is 14 residues long. V lost 3 bases, J lost 5 bases, and 14 bases lay in between. CDR1 is SGDLS, CDR2 YYNGEE, per germline. TCR amplification involved about 20 PCR cycles with a constant-region primer and V-primer adapter. By in vitro transcription, the isolated mRNA was amplified. TCRdb itself ran the reads through MiXCR, one entry per CDR3 protein. The repertoire holds some 52,000 distinct CDR3 sequences, with 33% as singletons.

The V gene is TRBV9, the J gene TRBJ1-1; D perhaps matches TRBD1 (5 bases). This sample comprised PBMCs, obtained after low-dose radiotherapy plus immunotherapy. The receptor's source is a male donor with rectosigmoid adenocarcinoma. As DNA, the CDR3 is TGTGCCAGCAGCGGGGACGGGGCGCGGACTGAAGCTTTCTTT. Amino acids: CASSGDGARTEAFF.